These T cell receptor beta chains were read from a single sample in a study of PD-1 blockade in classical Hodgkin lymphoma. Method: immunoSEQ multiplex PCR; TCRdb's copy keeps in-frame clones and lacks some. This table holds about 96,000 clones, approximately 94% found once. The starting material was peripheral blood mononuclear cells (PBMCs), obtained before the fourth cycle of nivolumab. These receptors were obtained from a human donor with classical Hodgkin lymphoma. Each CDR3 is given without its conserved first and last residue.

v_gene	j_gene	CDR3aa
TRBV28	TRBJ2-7	ASSSSRTGALHEQY
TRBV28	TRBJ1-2	ASTLGQGGYGYT
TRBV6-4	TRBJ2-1	ASSPEGAGLTGVYNEQF
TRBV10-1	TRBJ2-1	ASSESTGLDYNEQF
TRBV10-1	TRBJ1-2	ASSRMGYGYT
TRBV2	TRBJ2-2	ASSPSETGELF
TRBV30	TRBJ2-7	AWLRAGGYEQY
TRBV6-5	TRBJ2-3	ASSRPPGDTQY
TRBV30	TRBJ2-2	AWRGQGATGELF
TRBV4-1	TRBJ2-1	ASSQELGLYNEQF
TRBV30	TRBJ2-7	AAGTNYEQY
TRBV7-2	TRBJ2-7	ASMLGAYSYEQY
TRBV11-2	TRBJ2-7	ASSFGQDGLEQY
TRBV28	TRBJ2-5	ASSPGTVQETQY
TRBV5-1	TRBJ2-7	ASSLGVGTALWEQY
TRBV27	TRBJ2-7	ASSLGQSYEQY
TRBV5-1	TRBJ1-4	ASSRTGLGEKLF
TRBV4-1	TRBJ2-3	ASSRLGTSGREVNTQY
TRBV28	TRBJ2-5	ASSLSPTRLAFQETQY
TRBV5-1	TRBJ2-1	ASSLGGQSYNEQF
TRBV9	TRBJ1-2	ASSAAGTGIYGYT
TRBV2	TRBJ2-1	ASFGWTSGRVSSYNEQF
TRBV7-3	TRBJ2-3	ASSNIKDTQY
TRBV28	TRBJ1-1	ASRTNRNTEAF
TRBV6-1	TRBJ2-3	ASSELTGRDTQY
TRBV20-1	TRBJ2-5	SARLLETQY
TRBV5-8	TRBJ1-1	ASSLAVGIELAF
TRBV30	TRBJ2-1	AWAPAPGYNEQF
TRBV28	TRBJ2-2	ASRRRVTGELF
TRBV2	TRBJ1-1	ANQRDRAAF
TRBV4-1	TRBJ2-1	ASSQPGGEQF
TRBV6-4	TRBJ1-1	ASSDGIGTGGTEAF
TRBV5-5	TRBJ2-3	ASSQPNMAGVADTQY
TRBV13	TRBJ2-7	ASSSSGGPYEQY
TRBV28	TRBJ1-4	ASSFFGARSTEKLF
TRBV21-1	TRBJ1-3	ASSQWTRDRVPLIPGNTIY
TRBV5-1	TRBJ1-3	ASSLGQGRNTIY
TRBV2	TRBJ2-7	ASRRTGGYEQY
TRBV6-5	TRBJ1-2	ASSRTLEGYT
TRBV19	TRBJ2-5	ASSTLAGGRETQY
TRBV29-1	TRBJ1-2	SVERRGAARYT
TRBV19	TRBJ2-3	ASRRTYTDTQY
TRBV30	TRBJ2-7	AWSALGAYEQY
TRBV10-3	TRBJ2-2	ATRGIGELF
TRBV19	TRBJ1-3	ASSIAGDRRNTIY
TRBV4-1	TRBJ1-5	ASSQDGTGGGTSNQPQH
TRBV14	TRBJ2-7	ASSQGGTSYEQY
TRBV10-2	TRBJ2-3	ASSEAGPFTDTQY
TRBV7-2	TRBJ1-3	ASSFPGNTIY
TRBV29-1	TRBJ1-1	SVATGNTEAF
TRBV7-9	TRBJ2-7	ASSRRLYPEQY
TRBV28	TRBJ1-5	ASSLLGLRGPQH
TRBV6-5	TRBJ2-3	ASSYRGQGQY